These 4 T cell receptor beta chains came from one sample sequenced in a study of blood T cell repertoires in COVID-19. Sequencing used immunoSEQ multiplex PCR; TCRdb keeps in-frame clones, though not all of them. The repertoire consists of over 120,000 clones, with more than 70% occurring once and the leading ten covering about 1.6%. Sequencing was performed on peripheral blood. These receptors were taken from a human donor in a cohort sampled during active COVID-19.

The chain recombines TRBV21-1 with TRBJ2-1; the table's TRBD1 call for D was not verified on the DNA. TRBV21-1 constitutes a pseudogene. The CDR3 extends over 14 amino acids. This CDR3 is CARQSAGDNNEQFF. CDR3 in DNA: TGTGCCAGACAGAGTGCAGGGGATAACAATGAGCAGTTCTTC.

Comment on this clone: An end of the junction differs from the germline gene, which may be a read error. J is TRBJ2-7 and V is TRBV3-1 (or the pseudogene TRBV3-2); possible D gene TRBD1, 5 bases. Germline V gene sequence: CDR1 LGHDT, CDR2 YNNKEL (reference sequence). The CDR3 is made up of 11 amino acids. CDR3 loop: CASSQLDRLNF. The DNA of the CDR3 is TGTGCCAGCAGCCAGTTAGACAGACTGAACTTC.

This chain links TRBV19 with TRBJ2-5, with a tentative D call TRBD2 (6 bases). Trimming pared 5 bases from V and 7 bases from J, leaving 17 bases between. Germline loops: CDR1 LNHDA, CDR2 SQIVND (reference sequence). This CDR3 spans 14 amino acids. The CDR3 sequence: CASSFGTPRGTQYF. CDR3 bases: TGTGCCAGTAGTTTCGGGACTCCCCGAGGGACCCAGTACTTC.

The chain has TRBV6-4 and TRBJ2-2; the match to TRBD1 covers 8 bases. The trim removed 0 bases at V and 7 bases at J, leaving 4 bases unmatched. The CDR3 contains 15 residues. Germline V gene lookup returns CDR1 MRHNA and CDR2 SNTAGT. CDR3 DNA: TGTGCCAGCAGTGACTCGACAGGGGATGGCGGGGAGCTGTTTTTT. Its translation: CASSDSTGDGGELFF.